These 32 T cell receptor beta chains were all obtained from the same sample, sequenced in a study of blood T cell repertoires in COVID-19. The assay was immunoSEQ multiplex PCR, and TCRdb's table has in-frame clones only and misses some. The sample consists of around 250,000 clones, 70% to 90% of them appearing once. Sequenced: PBMCs or T cells enriched from blood (not recorded which). The receptors derive from a woman aged 50 to 65 who had recovered from COVID-19.

The V gene is TRBV30, the J gene TRBJ2-1, with 7 bases that match TRBD1. The junction had 14 bases not matched to a gene; V was cut back by 3 bases and J by 12 bases. This CDR3 is 14 amino acids long. CDR1 GTSNPN and CDR2 SVGIG come from the germline V gene (reference sequence). DNA of the CDR3: TGTGCCTGGAGAAGAGGGGGCATCTACATTGGGCAGTTCTTC. Protein product: CAWRRGGIYIGQFF. The complete variable domain, with remaining parts taken from reference TRBV30 and TRBJ2-1, reads SQTIHQWPATLVQPVGSPLSLECTVEGTSNPNLYWYRQAAGRGLQLLFYSVGIGQISSEVPQNLSASRPQDRQFILSSKKLLLSDSGFYLCAWRRGGIYIGQFFGPGTRLTVL.

The chain employs TRBV5-1 and TRBJ1-5; no definite D call. CDR3 length equals 13 residues. Germline V gene sequence: CDR1 SGHRS, CDR2 YFSETQ. V lost 2 bases, J lost 7 bases, and 10 bases lay in between. The CDR3 nucleotides read TGCGCCAGCAGCTTTGGGGAGGGCCAGCCCCAGCATTTT. Its protein is CASSFGEGQPQHF.

On this clone: Different DNA sequences within this sample yield the same CDR3. The chain combines TRBV3-1 (or the pseudogene TRBV3-2) with TRBJ1-3, with D perhaps TRBD1 (5 bases). Germline V gene data show CDR1 as LGHDT and CDR2 as YNNKEL (reference sequence). The V gene lost 2 bases and the J gene lost 1 base, with 6 bases spanning the gap. CDR3 length equals 14 residues. CDR3 in DNA: TGTGCCAGCAGCCAAAGGGGTTCTGGAAACACCATATATTTT. Translated, it gives CASSQRGSGNTIYF.

This clone has a single count. The genes are TRBV28 and TRBJ1-5; the D is unclear. Trimming cost V 2 bases and J 5 bases, with 13 bases left between them. The CDR3 contains 15 residues. CDR1 MDHEN and CDR2 SYDVKM come from the germline V gene. The CDR3 sequence is CASSLGSGFDQPQHF. The CDR3 bases are TGTGCCAGCAGTTTAGGTTCAGGTTTCGATCAGCCCCAGCATTTT.

The chain has TRBV21-1 and TRBJ1-1. TRBV21-1 is a listed pseudogene. The CDR3 runs 14 residues. The CDR3 coding sequence is TGTGCCAGCAGCAAAGGCCGGGGAGACACTGAAGCTTTCTTT. It translates to CASSKGRGDTEAFF.

The chain has TRBV7-9 and TRBJ1-2; 12 nucleotides align to TRBD1. Losses at the gene ends were 1 base for V and 5 bases for J; bases not matched to a gene: 8. Germline V gives CDR1 SEHNR, CDR2 FQNEAQ (reference sequence). The CDR3 sequence is 17 residues long. CDR3 coding DNA: TGTGCCAGCAGCTTAGTCCCGGGACAGGGGGCGAAGTATGGCTACACCTTC. It codes for CASSLVPGQGAKYGYTF.

This clone is a singleton in its sample. The V call is TRBV2, the J call TRBJ2-7; D call uncertain. The germline V gene encodes CDR1 SNHLY and CDR2 FYNNEI. The V end lost 5 bases, the J end lost 0 bases, and 5 bases lay between the germline ends. The CDR3 contains 12 residues. The CDR3 coding sequence is TGTGCCAGCAGTCAGGCCTCCTACGAGCAGTACTTC. It encodes CASSQASYEQYF.

This clone was seen a few times. V usage is TRBV4-2 and J usage is TRBJ2-3; TRBD2 matches at 7 bases. After removal of 5 bases from V and 2 bases from J, the junction contained 7 bases not matched to a gene. Germline V gene sequence: CDR1 LGHNA, CDR2 YNFKEQ. The CDR3 covers 15 residues. The CDR3 spells CASSVRREITDTQYF. CDR3 nucleotides: TGTGCCAGCAGCGTTCGGCGGGAGATCACAGATACGCAGTATTTT.

The genes are TRBV18 and TRBJ1-6, with a weak D call TRBD1 (6 bases). Trimming left V 0 bases short and J 7 bases short, with 13 bases between. This CDR3 is 16 amino acids long. Germline values: CDR1 KGHSH, CDR2 LQKENI. The chain's CDR3 is CASSPPPAGVNSPLHF. The CDR3 DNA reads TGTGCCAGCTCACCACCTCCAGCAGGGGTGAATTCACCCCTCCACTTT.

The chain links TRBV5-6 to TRBJ1-3; TRBD1 matches at 10 bases. CDR1 and CDR2 from the germline V gene are SGHDT and YYEEEE. The J segment lost 3 bases and the V segment lost 6 bases, leaving 6 bases of the junction unmatched. The length of the CDR3 is 15 residues. CDR3 residues: CASTYDRGLGNTIYF. The CDR3 DNA is TGTGCCAGCACCTATGACAGGGGGCTTGGAAACACCATATATTTT.

The chain combines TRBV2 with TRBJ2-2; TRBD2 aligns across 13 bases. V gave up 2 bases and J gave up 8 bases; unmatched junction bases: 5. The CDR3 runs to 16 residues. CDR1 and CDR2 (germline): SNHLY, FYNNEI. This CDR3 reads CASSETSGRAPGELFF. The CDR3 region has the DNA TGTGCCAGCAGTGAAACTAGCGGGAGGGCCCCAGGGGAGCTGTTTTTT.

This chain connects TRBV5-8 to TRBJ2-7; no clear D. The CDR3 totals 15 residues. V lost 4 bases and J lost 1, with 15 bases in between. Germline assignment: CDR1 SGHTS and CDR2 YDEGEE. The CDR3 sequence is CASSLLSLSSYEQYF. The CDR3 DNA reads as TGTGCCAGCAGCCTCCTTAGTTTGAGTTCCTACGAGCAGTACTTC.

This clone is a singleton in its sample. This sequence joins TRBV14 and TRBJ2-1; 9 bases match TRBD2. Looked up from germline, CDR1 is SGHDN and CDR2 is FVKESK. The CDR3 extends over 17 amino acids. Losses at the gene ends were 11 bases for V and 3 bases for J; bases not matched to a gene: 17. The CDR3 loop reads CAVTLIPGLAFYNEQFF. CDR3 coding DNA: TGTGCCGTTACCCTTATACCGGGACTAGCATTCTACAATGAGCAGTTCTTC.

This chain joins TRBV10-2 and TRBJ2-7; 7 bases fit TRBD1. From germline, CDR1 is WSHSY and CDR2 SAAADI. CDR3 size: 13 residues. The J segment lost 2 bases and the V segment lost 6 bases, leaving 4 bases of the junction unmatched. The CDR3 coding sequence is TGCGCCAGCAGCGAGGGGGCGGCCTACGAGCAGTACTTC. Its protein is CASSEGAAYEQYF.

The chain uses TRBV5-4 and TRBJ2-7; D is possibly TRBD1 (6 bases). V was shortened by 0 bases and J by 6 bases, with 16 bases between the two germline ends. Germline loops: CDR1 SGHNT, CDR2 YYREEE (reference sequence). The CDR3 has 15 residues. This CDR3 reads CASSLESGASTEQYF. In nucleotides, the CDR3 is TGTGCCAGCAGCTTGGAATCAGGGGCTAGCACCGAGCAGTACTTC.

This clone was detected only once. This rearrangement joins TRBV28 to TRBJ1-1; 10 bases fit TRBD1. Trimming cost V 7 bases and J 5 bases; bases outside gene matches: 10. Germline-derived CDR1 and CDR2 are MDHEN and SYDVKM. The CDR3 spans 15 residues. The CDR3 reads CASTPWDRGNTEAFF. Written as DNA, the CDR3 is TGTGCCAGCACCCCTTGGGACAGGGGTAATACTGAAGCTTTCTTT.

The chain recombines TRBV3-1 (or the pseudogene TRBV3-2) with TRBJ2-7, with 11 bases that match TRBD1. The CDR3 extends over 15 amino acids. The germline V gene encodes CDR1 LGHDT and CDR2 YNNKEL (reference sequence). V dropped 4 bases and J dropped 6; count of bases not matched to a gene: 8. CDR3 residues: CASSRRSGQGVEQYF. The CDR3 nucleotides read TGTGCCAGCAGCCGCCGATCGGGACAGGGGGTCGAGCAGTACTTC.

The CDR3 coding sequence is TGTGCCAGCTCAACTGACAGGGTGAGCGAGCAGTACTTC. As protein: CASSTDRVSEQYF. The gene calls are TRBV18 and TRBJ2-7, with 7 bases that match TRBD1. This CDR3 comprises 13 residues. Germline CDR1 is KGHSH and CDR2 is LQKENI. The trim removed 5 bases at V and 6 bases at J, leaving 7 bases unmatched. Complete variable domain (other parts from reference TRBV18 and TRBJ2-7): NAGVMQNPRHLVRRRGQEARLRCSPMKGHSHVYWYRQLPEEGLKFMVYLQKENIIDESGMPKERFSAEFPKEGPSILRIQQVVRGDSAAYFCASSTDRVSEQYFGPGTRLTVT.

This chain connects TRBV6-2 or TRBV6-3 to TRBJ2-7; no definite D call. V dropped 5 bases and J dropped 3 bases, with 14 bases sitting between them. The germline CDR1 and CDR2 sequences are MNHEY and SVGEGT. CDR3 length equals 14 residues. DNA for the CDR3: TGTGCCAGCAGTCCCGGATGGGCCCTCTACGAGCAGTACTTC. This codes for CASSPGWALYEQYF.

The chain has TRBV19 and TRBJ1-4; a weak D match, TRBD1 (6 bases). CDR1 LNHDA and CDR2 SQIVND come from the germline V gene (reference sequence). With 5 bases removed from V and 6 bases from J, the gap between germline ends came to 16 bases. The CDR3 contains 15 residues. DNA for the CDR3: TGTGCCAGTAGTCCCTCTTTGGGGGCCGATGAAAAACTGTTTTTT. It specifies CASSPSLGADEKLFF. The full variable domain, in which reference TRBV19 and TRBJ1-4 provide the parts outside the CDR3, is DGGITQSPKYLFRKEGQNVTLSCEQNLNHDAMYWYRQDPGQGLRLIYYSQIVNDFQKGDIAEGYSVSREKKESFPLTVTSAQKNPTAFYLCASSPSLGADEKLFFGSGTQLSVL.

This clone showed up just once. The chain carries TRBV28 and TRBJ1-4, with 10 bases that match TRBD1. CDR3 length: 14 amino acids. Germline V gene data show CDR1 as MDHEN and CDR2 as SYDVKM. The V gene end was trimmed by 5 bases and the J gene end by 6 bases; junction bases not matched to a gene: 3. The CDR3 region has the DNA TGTGCCAGCAGTATGACAGGGGGCGATGAAAAACTGTTTTTT. Residues: CASSMTGGDEKLFF.

This sequence joins TRBV15 and TRBJ2-1; D possibly corresponds to TRBD1 (5 bases). V was pared by 5 bases and J by 5 bases, with 13 bases between. Germline loops: CDR1 LNHNV, CDR2 YYDKDF (reference sequence). This CDR3 comprises 14 residues. CDR3 sequence: CATSPQAGNNEQFF. The DNA of the CDR3 is TGTGCCACCAGCCCCCAAGCAGGGAACAATGAGCAGTTCTTC.

The rearrangement links TRBV7-9 to TRBJ2-2, with a weak D call TRBD1 (5 bases). V was trimmed by 5 bases and J by 3 bases, leaving 10 bases between them. The CDR3 is made up of 14 amino acids. Germline CDR1 and CDR2: SEHNR and FQNEAQ (reference sequence). The CDR3 loop is CASSPDRDTGELFF. The CDR3 coding sequence is TGTGCCAGCAGCCCTGACAGAGACACCGGGGAGCTGTTTTTT.

In this sample, this clone turned up once. This chain uses TRBV6-5 with TRBJ1-2, with D possibly being TRBD1 (5 bases). This CDR3 comprises 13 residues. V lost 4 bases and J lost 7, with 13 bases in between. Germline CDR1 MNHEY, CDR2 SVGAGI. In nucleotides, the CDR3 is TGTGCCAGCAGTTTATCGACAGAGTCTGGCTACACCTTC. Translating gives CASSLSTESGYTF.

The rearrangement joins TRBV3-1 (or the pseudogene TRBV3-2) to TRBJ2-7; D gene unclear. The length of the CDR3 is 12 residues. Germline V gives CDR1 LGHDT, CDR2 YNNKEL (reference sequence). Trimming took off 3 bases at V and 7 bases at J, with 10 bases between the two ends. Here the CDR3 reads CASSHSSGEQYF. DNA for the CDR3: TGTGCCAGCAGCCACTCCTCCGGGGAGCAGTACTTC.

This sequence joins TRBV27 and TRBJ2-6; TRBD1 agrees at 7 bases. Germline assignment: CDR1 MNHEY and CDR2 SMNVEV (reference sequence). Germline trimming cut 6 bases from V and 0 bases from J; bases unmatched to any gene: 8. This CDR3 contains 17 residues. CDR3 loop: CASRPGQWVSGANVLTF. As DNA, the CDR3 is TGTGCCAGCAGGCCGGGACAGTGGGTCTCTGGGGCCAACGTCCTGACTTTC.

The J gene is TRBJ1-3, the V gene TRBV2; possible D gene TRBD1, 5 bases. The CDR3 consists of 14 residues. Germline V lookup: CDR1 SNHLY, CDR2 FYNNEI. V was shortened by 4 bases and J by 0 bases, with 7 bases between the two germline ends. CDR3: CASSATVSGNTIYF. The CDR3 nucleotides are TGTGCCAGCAGTGCGACAGTCTCTGGAAACACCATATATTTT.

This rearrangement joins TRBV7-9 to TRBJ1-1, with a weak D call TRBD1 (5 bases). Trimming left V 3 bases short and J 10 bases short, with 15 bases between. Germline CDR1 and CDR2: SEHNR and FQNEAQ (reference sequence). This CDR3 region has 13 residues. The CDR3 reads CASSFSGGGVAFF. The CDR3 nucleotides read TGTGCCAGCAGCTTCTCCGGCGGGGGAGTAGCTTTCTTT.

The chain couples TRBV5-1 to TRBJ2-7, with D tentatively TRBD2 (6 bases). Germline values: CDR1 SGHRS, CDR2 YFSETQ. The CDR3 is 14 amino acids. V shed 0 bases and J shed 7 bases, with 14 bases lying between them. The CDR3 region has the DNA TGCGCCAGCAGCTTGGGCTTAGCGGAAGGGGAGCAGTACTTC. Translated: CASSLGLAEGEQYF.

The chain has TRBV15 and TRBJ2-1; 10 nucleotides align to TRBD1. The germline gives CDR1 LNHNV, CDR2 YYDKDF (reference sequence). This CDR3 is built from 13 residues. V was pared by 5 bases and J by 9 bases, with 4 bases of the junction left unmatched. CDR3 DNA sequence: TGTGCCACCAGCTGGGACAGGGGAGGTGAGCAGTTCTTC. This codes for CATSWDRGGEQFF.

This clone showed up just once. The CDR3 loop reads CASSQVASGRRNTGELFF. CDR3 DNA: TGTGCCAGCAGCCAAGTTGCATCAGGGCGAAGGAACACCGGGGAGCTGTTTTTT. This chain connects TRBV3-1 (or the pseudogene TRBV3-2) to TRBJ2-2; weak D call: TRBD1 (5 bases). Germline CDR1 and CDR2: LGHDT and YNNKEL (reference sequence). With 1 base removed from V and 1 base from J, the gap between germline ends came to 16 bases. This CDR3 comprises 18 residues.

The chain recombines TRBV3-1 (or the pseudogene TRBV3-2) with TRBJ2-3, with D tentatively TRBD1 (6 bases). The CDR3 is 14 residues long. Trimming took 0 bases from V and 8 from J, leaving 12 bases between them. Germline V gene sequence: CDR1 LGHDT, CDR2 YNNKEL (reference sequence). The CDR3 DNA sequence: TGTGCCAGCAGCCAAGATTCAGGGGTCGGTACGCAGTATTTT. Its protein is CASSQDSGVGTQYF.